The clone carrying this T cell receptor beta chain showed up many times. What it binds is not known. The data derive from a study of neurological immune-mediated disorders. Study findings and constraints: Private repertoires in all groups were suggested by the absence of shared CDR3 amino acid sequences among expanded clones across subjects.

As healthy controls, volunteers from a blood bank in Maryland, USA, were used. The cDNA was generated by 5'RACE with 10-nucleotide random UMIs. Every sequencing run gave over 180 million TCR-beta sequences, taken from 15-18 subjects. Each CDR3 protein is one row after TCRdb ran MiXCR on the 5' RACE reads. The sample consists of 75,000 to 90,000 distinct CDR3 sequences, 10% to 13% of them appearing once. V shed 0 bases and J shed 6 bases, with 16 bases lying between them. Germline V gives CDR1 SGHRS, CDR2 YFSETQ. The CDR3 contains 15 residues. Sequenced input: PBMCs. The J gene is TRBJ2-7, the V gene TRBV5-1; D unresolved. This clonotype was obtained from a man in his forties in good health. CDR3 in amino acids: CASSLGTRAISEQYF. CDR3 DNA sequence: TGCGCCAGCAGCTTGGGGACCCGAGCCATCTCCGAGCAGTACTTC.